This T cell receptor beta chain was found in a study of OX40 agonist ivuxolimab in advanced cancers. In the study overall: Ivuxolimab doses were 0.01, 0.1, 0.3, 1.5, 3 or 10 mg/kg every 2 weeks. Partial responses were observed in three patients, of whom one had hepatocellular carcinoma and two had cutaneous melanoma. Study-wide points: Expanded clones tended on average to be more numerous among CD8+ T cells than CD4+. Partial responders receiving 0.1-3.0 mg/kg showed among the lowest clonal expansion.

This CDR3 is built from 16 residues. Germline V gene lookup returns CDR1 MNHEY and CDR2 SMNVEV (reference sequence). V lost 5 bases to trimming and J lost 8 bases; unmatched junction nucleotides: 6. Libraries were prepared by immunoSEQ multiplex PCR; TCRdb keeps only in-frame clonotypes and omits some of them. The sample lists under 60,000 clones; more than 85% were seen once. A note on this clone: Its antigen is not known.

V usage is TRBV27 and J usage is TRBJ2-1, with TRBD2 identical over 16 bases. This receptor was identified in an adult with an advanced solid tumor such as melanoma, head and neck, liver or kidney cancer. The specimen comprised CD4+ or CD8+ T cells sorted from blood, sampled in a trial of the OX40 agonist ivuxolimab. The CDR3 DNA reads as TGTGCCAGCAGTCTCGGGACTAGCGGGAGGGCCTATGAGCAGTTCTTC. Protein sequence: CASSLGTSGRAYEQFF.